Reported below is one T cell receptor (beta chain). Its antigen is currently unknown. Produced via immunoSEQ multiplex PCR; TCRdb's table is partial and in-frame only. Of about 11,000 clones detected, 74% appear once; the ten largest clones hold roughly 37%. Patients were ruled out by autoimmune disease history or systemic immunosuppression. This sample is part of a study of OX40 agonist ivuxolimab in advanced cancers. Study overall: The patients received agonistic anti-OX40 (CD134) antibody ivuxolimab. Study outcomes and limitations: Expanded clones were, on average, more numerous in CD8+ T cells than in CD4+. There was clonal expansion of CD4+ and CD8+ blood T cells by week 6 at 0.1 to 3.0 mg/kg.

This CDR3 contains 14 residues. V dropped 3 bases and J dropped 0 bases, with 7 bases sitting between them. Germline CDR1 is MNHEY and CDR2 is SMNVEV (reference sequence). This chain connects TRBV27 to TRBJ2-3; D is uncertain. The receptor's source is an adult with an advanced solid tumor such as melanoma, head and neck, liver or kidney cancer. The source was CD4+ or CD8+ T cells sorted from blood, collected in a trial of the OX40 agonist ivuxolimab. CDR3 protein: CASSFSDSTDTQYF. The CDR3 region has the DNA TGTGCCAGCAGTTTCTCTGATAGCACAGATACGCAGTATTTT.